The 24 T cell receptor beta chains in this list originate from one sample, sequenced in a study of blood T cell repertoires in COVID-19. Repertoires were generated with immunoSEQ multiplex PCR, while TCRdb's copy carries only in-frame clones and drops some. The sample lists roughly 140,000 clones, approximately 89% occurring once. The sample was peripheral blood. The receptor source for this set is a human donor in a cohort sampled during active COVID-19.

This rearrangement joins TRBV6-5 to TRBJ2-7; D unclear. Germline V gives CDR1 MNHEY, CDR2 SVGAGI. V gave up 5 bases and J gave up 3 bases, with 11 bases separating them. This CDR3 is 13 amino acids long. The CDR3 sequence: CASSPQTGYEQYF. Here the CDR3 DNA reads TGTGCCAGCAGTCCCCAAACCGGCTACGAGCAGTACTTC.

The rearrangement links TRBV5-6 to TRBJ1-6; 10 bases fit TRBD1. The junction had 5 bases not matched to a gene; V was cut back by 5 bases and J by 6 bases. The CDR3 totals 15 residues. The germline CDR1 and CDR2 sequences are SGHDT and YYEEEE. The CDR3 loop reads CASRGGTGANSPLHF. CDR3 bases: TGTGCCAGCAGGGGTGGGACAGGGGCTAATTCACCCCTCCACTTT. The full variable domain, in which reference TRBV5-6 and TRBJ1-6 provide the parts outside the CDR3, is DAGVTQSPTHLIKTRGQQVTLRCSPKSGHDTVSWYQQALGQGPQFIFQYYEEEERQRGNFPDRFSGHQFPNYSSELNVNALLLGDSALYLCASRGGTGANSPLHFGNGTRLTVT.

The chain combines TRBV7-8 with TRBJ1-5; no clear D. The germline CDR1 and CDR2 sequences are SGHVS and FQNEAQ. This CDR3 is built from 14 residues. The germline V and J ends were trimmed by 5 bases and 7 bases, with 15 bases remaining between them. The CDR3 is CASSNDGGEQPQHF. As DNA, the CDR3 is TGTGCCAGCAGCAATGATGGAGGCGAACAGCCCCAGCATTTT.

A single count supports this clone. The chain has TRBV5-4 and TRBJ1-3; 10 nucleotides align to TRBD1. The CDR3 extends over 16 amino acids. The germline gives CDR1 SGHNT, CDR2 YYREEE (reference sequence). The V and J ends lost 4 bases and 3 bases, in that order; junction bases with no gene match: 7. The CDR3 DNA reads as TGTGCCAGCAGCCCGGGACAGGGGTTTTTTGGAAACACCATATATTTT. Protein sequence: CASSPGQGFFGNTIYF. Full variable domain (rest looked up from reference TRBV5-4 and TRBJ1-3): ETGVTQSPTHLIKTRGQQVTLRCSSQSGHNTVSWYQQALGQGPQFIFQYYREEENGRGNFPPRFSGLQFPNYSSELNVNALELDDSALYLCASSPGQGFFGNTIYFGEGSWLTVV.

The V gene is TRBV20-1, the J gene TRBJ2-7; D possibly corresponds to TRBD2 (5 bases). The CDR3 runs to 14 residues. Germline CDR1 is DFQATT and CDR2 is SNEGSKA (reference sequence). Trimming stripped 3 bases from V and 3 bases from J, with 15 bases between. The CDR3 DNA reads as TGCAGTGCTAGTAAAGGCTCCGGGAACTACGAGCAGTACTTC. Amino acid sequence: CSASKGSGNYEQYF.

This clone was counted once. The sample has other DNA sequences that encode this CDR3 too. The CDR3 region has the DNA TGTGCCAGCACGGACAGGGGGAACACTGAAGCTTTCTTT. Protein sequence: CASTDRGNTEAFF. The J gene is TRBJ1-1, the V gene TRBV3-1 (or the pseudogene TRBV3-2), with 9 bases matching TRBD1. CDR1 and CDR2 (germline): LGHDT, YNNKEL (reference sequence). This CDR3 is built from 13 residues. The ends lost 7 bases at V and 1 base at J; junction bases unmatched: 1.

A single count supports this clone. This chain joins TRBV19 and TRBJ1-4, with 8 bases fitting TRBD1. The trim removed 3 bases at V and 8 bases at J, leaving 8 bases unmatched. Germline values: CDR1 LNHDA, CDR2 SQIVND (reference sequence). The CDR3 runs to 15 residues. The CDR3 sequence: CASSISGQGNEKLFF. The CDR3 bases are TGTGCCAGTAGTATCTCTGGACAGGGAAACGAAAAACTGTTTTTT.

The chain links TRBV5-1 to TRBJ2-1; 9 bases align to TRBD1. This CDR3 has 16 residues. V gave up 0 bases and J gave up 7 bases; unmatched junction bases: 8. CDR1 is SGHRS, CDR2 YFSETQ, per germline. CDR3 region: CASSLVVGTGWNEQFF. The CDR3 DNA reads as TGCGCCAGCAGCTTGGTGGTGGGGACAGGGTGGAATGAGCAGTTCTTC.

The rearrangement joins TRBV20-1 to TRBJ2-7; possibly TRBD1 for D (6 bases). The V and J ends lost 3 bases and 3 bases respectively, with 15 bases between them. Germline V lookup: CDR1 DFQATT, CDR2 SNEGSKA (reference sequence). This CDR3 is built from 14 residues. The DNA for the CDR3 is TGCAGTGCTAGTACCAGGGGAAATTACTACGAGCAGTACTTC. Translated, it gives CSASTRGNYYEQYF.

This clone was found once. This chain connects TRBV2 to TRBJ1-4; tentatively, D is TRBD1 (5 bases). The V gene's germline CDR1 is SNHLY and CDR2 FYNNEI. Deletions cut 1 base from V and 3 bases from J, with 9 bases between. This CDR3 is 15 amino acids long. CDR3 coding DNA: TGTGCCAGCAGTGAAGAGGGGTTTGCTAATGAAAAACTGTTTTTT. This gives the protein CASSEEGFANEKLFF.

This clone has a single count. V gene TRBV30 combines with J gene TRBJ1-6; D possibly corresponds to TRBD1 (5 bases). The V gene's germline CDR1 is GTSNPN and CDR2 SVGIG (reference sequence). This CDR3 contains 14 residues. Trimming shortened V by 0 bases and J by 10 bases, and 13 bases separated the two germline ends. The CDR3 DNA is TGTGCCTGGAGTGTACAGCAGGGTCGCTCACCCCTCCACTTT. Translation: CAWSVQQGRSPLHF.

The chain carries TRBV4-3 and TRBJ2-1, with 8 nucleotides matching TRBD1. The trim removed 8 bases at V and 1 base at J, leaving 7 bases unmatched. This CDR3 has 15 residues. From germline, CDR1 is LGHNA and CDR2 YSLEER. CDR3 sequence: CASSLTGGSYNEQFF. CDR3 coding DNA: TGCGCCAGCTCTCTCACAGGGGGTTCCTACAATGAGCAGTTCTTC.

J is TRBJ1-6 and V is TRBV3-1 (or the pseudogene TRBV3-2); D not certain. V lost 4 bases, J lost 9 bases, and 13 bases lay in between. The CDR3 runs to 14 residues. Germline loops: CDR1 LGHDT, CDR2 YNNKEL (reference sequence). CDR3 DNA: TGTGCCAGCAGCCCTCAGAGGCTAATTTCACCCCTCCACTTT. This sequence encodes CASSPQRLISPLHF.

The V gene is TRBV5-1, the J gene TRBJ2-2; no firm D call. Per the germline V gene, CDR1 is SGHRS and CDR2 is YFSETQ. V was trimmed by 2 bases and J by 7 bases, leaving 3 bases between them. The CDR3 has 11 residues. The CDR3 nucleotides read TGCGCCAGCAGCTTTAACGGGGAGCTGTTTTTT. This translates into CASSFNGELFF.

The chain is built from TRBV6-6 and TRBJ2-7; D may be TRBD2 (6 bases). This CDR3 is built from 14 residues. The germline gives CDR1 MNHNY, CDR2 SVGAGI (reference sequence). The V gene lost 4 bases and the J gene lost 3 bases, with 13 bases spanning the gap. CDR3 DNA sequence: TGTGCCAGCAGTTCGGACCGGAGGGGCTACGAGCAGTACTTC. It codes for CASSSDRRGYEQYF.

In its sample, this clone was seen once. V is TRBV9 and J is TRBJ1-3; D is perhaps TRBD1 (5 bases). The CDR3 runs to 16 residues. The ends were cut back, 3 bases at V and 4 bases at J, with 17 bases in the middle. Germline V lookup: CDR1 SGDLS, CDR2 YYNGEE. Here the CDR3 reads CASSAISPGGGNTIYF. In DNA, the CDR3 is TGTGCCAGCAGCGCCATATCACCTGGGGGGGGAAACACCATATATTTT.

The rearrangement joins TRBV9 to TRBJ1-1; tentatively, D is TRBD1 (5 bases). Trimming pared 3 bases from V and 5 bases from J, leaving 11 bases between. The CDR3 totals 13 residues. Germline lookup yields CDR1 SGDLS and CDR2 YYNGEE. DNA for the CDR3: TGTGCCAGCAGCGCGGGGGGAGGAACTGAAGCTTTCTTT. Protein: CASSAGGGTEAFF.

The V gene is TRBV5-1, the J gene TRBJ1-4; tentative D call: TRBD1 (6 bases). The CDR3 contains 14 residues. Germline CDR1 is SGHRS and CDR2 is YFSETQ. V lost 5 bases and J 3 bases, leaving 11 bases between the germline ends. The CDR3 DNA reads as TGCGCCAGCAGTCGGGGGGCTGCTAATGAAAAACTGTTTTTT. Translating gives CASSRGAANEKLFF.

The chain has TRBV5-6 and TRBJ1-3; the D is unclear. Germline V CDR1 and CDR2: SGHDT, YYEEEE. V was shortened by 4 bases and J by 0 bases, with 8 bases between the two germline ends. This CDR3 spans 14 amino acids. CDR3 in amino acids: CASSLISSGNTIYF. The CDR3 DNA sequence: TGTGCCAGCAGCCTCATCAGCTCTGGAAACACCATATATTTT.

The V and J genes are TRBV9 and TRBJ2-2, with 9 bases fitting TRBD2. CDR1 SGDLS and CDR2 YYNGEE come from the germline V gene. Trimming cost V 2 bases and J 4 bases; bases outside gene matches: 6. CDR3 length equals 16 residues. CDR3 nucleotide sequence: TGTGCCAGCAGCGTGGGTAGCGGGGGCCCCACCGGGGAGCTGTTTTTT. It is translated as CASSVGSGGPTGELFF. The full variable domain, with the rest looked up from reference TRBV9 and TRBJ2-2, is DSGVTQTPKHLITATGQRVTLRCSPRSGDLSVYWYQQSLDQGLQFLIQYYNGEERAKGNILERFSAQQFPDLHSELNLSSLELGDSALYFCASSVGSGGPTGELFFGEGSRLTVL.

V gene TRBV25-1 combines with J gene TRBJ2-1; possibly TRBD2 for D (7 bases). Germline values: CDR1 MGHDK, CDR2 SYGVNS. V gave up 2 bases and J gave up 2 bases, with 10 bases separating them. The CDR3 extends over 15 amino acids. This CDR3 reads CASSEGGGPYNEQFF. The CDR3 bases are TGTGCCAGCAGTGAAGGGGGGGGCCCCTACAATGAGCAGTTCTTC.

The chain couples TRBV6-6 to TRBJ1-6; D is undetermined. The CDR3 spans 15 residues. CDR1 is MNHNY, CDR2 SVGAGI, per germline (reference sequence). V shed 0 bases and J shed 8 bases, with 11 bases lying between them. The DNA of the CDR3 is TGTGCCAGCAGTTACTCCCAAGCTCGGGATTCACCCCTCCACTTT. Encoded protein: CASSYSQARDSPLHF.

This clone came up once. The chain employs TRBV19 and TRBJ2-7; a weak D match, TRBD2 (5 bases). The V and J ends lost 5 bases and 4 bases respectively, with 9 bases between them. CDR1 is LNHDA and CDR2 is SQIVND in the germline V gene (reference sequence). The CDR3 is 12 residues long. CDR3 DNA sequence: TGTGCCAGTAGTGCTCGGGGTTACGAGCAGTACTTC. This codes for CASSARGYEQYF.

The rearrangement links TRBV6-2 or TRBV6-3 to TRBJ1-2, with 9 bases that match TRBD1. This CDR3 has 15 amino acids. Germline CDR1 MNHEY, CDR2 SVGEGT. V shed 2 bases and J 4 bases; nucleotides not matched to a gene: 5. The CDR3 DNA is TGTGCCAGCAGTTACACATCGGGACAGGGCTATGGCTACACCTTC. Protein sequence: CASSYTSGQGYGYTF.